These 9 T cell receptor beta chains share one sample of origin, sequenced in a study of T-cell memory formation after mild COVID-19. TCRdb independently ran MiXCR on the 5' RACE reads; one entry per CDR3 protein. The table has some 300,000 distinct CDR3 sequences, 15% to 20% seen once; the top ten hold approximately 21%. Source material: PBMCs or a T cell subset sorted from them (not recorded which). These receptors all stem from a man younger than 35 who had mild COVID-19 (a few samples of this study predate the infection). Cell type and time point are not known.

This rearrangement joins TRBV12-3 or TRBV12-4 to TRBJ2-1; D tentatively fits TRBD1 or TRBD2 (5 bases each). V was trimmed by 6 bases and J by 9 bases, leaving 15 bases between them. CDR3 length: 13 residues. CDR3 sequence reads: CASSLIRGGEQFF. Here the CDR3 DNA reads TGTGCCAGCAGCCTCATCCGGGGCGGTGAGCAGTTCTTC.

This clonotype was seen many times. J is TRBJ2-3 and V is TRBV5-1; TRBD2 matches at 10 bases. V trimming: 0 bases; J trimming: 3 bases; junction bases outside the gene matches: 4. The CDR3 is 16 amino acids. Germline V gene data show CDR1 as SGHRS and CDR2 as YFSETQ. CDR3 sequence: CASSLVRAGGTDTQYF. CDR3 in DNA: TGCGCCAGCAGCTTGGTTCGAGCGGGGGGGACAGATACGCAGTATTTT.

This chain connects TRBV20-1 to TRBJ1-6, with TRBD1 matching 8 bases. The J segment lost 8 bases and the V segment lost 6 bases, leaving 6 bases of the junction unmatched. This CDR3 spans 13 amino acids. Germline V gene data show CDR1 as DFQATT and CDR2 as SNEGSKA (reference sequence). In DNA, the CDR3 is TGCAGTGCCCTCGGACAGGGCGATTCACCCCTCCACTTT. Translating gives CSALGQGDSPLHF.

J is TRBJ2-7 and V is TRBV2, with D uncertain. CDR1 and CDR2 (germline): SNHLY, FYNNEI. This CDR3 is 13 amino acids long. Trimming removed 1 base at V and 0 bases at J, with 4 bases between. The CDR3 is CASSEGTSYEQYF. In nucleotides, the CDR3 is TGTGCCAGCAGTGAAGGGACCTCCTACGAGCAGTACTTC.

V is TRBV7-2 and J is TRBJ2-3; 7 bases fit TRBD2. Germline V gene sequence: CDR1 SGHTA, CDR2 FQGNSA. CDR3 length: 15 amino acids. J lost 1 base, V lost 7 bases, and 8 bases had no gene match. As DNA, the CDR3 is TGTGCCAGCACCCGCGATCTAGCGGGCACAGATACGCAGTATTTT. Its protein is CASTRDLAGTDTQYF.

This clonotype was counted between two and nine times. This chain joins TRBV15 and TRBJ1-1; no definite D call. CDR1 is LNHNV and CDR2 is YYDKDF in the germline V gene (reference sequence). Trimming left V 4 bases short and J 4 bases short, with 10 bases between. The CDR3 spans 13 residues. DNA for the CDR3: TGTGCCACCAGCATGCACAGAGGCACTGAAGCTTTCTTT. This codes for CATSMHRGTEAFF.

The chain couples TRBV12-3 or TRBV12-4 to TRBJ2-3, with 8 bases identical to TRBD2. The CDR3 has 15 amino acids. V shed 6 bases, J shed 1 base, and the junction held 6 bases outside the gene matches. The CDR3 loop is CASSRGGTGTDTQYF. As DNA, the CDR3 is TGTGCCAGCAGCCGGGGGGGTACAGGCACAGATACGCAGTATTTT.

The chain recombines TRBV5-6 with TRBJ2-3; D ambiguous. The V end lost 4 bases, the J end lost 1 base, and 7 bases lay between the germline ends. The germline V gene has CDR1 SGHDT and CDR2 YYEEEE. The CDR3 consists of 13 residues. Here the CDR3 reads CASSRAGTDTQYF. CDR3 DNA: TGTGCCAGCAGCCGGGCTGGCACAGATACGCAGTATTTT.

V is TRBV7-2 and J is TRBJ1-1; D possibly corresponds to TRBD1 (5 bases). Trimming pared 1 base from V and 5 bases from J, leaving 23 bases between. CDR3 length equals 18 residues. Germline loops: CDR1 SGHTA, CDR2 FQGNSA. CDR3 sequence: CASSLGPRQGRSLTEAFF. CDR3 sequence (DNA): TGTGCCAGCAGCTTAGGGCCCCGGCAGGGCCGAAGCTTAACTGAAGCTTTCTTT.